The clone carrying this TCR beta chain appeared many times. TCR cDNA received a 3' ligated oligonucleotide that carried a UMI. Ligated cDNA underwent four rounds of PCR with nested alpha and beta constant region primers and SP2. MiXCR was run by TCRdb on the UMI-ligation and nested PCR reads, yielding one entry per CDR3 protein. The sample lists more than 25,000 distinct CDR3 sequences, around 5% occurring once. The data originate from a study of naive and memory T cell subsets. The sequence was collected from an adult in good health. Sequencing was done on a sample of blood.

CDR3 nucleotide sequence: TGTGCCATCAGCCTCGAACAGGTTTCTGAATACACCTTC. Protein sequence: CAISLEQVSEYTF. This chain uses TRBV10-3 with TRBJ1-2; possibly TRBD1 for D (5 bases). The V end was cut by 6 bases, the J end by 11 bases, with 19 bases between. Germline-derived CDR1 and CDR2 are ENHRY and SYGVKD. CDR3 size: 13 residues.